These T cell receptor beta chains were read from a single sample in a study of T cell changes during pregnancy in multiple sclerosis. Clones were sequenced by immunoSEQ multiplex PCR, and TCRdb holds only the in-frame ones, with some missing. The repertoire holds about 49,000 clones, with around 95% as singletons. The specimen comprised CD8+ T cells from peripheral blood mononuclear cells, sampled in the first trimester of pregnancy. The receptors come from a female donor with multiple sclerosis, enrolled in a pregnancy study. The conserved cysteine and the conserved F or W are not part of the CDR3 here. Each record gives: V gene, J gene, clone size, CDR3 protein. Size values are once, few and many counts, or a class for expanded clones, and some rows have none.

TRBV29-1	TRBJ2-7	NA	SVEDWQGSSYEQY
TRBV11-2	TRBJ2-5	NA	ASSSPFSGDQETQY
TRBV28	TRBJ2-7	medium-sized	ASSPTGGPPAYEQY
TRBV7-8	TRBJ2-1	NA	ASSLDSQGPYNEQF
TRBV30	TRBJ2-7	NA	AWSFPLAWDSYEQY
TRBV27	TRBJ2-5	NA	ASSGTDQETQY
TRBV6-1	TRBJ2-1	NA	ASSETGGSYNEQF
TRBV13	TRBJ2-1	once	ASSSDRVQLNEQF
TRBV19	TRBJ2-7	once	ASSKGQGLDEQY
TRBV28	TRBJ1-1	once	ASSLSRGHTEAF
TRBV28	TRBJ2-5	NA	ASSSGTSGRFQETQY
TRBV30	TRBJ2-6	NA	AWSLSSGYSGANVLT
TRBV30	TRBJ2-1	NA	AWETSGNYNEQF
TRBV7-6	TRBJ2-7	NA	ASSQTSGRGAYEQY
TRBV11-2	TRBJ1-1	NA	ASSLDRGFRNTEAF
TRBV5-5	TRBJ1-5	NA	ASSPLRVRSNQPQH
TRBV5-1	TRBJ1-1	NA	ASSLLKQGGEAF
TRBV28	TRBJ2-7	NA	ASRERTSGGLRQY
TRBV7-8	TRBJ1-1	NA	ASSSPSSGGRAEAF
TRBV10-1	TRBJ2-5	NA	ASSRVGTVQETQY
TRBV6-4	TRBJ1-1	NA	ASSETERNTEAF
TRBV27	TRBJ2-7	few	ASSSRPQGSEQY
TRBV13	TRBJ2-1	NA	ASSLWGLAGGDEQF
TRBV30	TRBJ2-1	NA	AWRGGYNEQF
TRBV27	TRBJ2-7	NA	ASRDRGVEQY
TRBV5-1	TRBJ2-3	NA	ASSSGTSGYTDTQY
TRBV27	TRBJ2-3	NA	ASSLFLGGSADTQY
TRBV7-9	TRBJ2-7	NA	ASSSPTGSYEQY
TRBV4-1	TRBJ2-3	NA	ASSQDSLKSLADTQY
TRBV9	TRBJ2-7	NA	ASSVGQSVGYEQY
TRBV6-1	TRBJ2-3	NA	ASTLAGGPDTQY
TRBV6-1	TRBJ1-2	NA	ASSVLPSGRGLGYT